The entry below describes one T cell receptor (beta chain). What it binds is not known. One entry per CDR3 protein, called by TCRdb with MiXCR from the RACE reads. The data hold approximately 160,000 distinct CDR3 sequences, with 28% observed a single time. These data come from a study of human T cells and chemical hapten exposure. The time point: patch test 3, about 24 weeks after DPC sensitization. Treatment specified: therapeutic diphenylcyclopropenone sensitization with weekly scalp DPC. Trimming pared 2 bases from V and 4 bases from J, leaving 9 bases between. CDR1 LGHNA and CDR2 YSLEER come from the germline V gene. The CDR3 covers 14 residues. General study results and limits: Once DPC sensitization occurred, TCRs above 1 in 1000 frequency showed no change. Patch test score rose with PT1 expanded TCRs, significant at 8, 16, 32, not 4.

This TCR was sampled from a young woman with alopecia areata. Some clones in this sample may be carry-over from other donors' samples. This sequence joins TRBV4-3 and TRBJ2-1; D possibly corresponds to TRBD1 (6 bases). Sequencing used whole blood, obtained in connection with sensitization to the hapten diphenylcyclopropenone (DPC). Here the CDR3 reads CASSQPGQYNEQFF. CDR3 coding DNA: TGCGCCAGCAGCCAACCAGGACAGTACAATGAGCAGTTCTTC.